One and the same sample provided the 18 T cell receptor beta chains below, sequenced in a study of blood T cell repertoires in COVID-19. Sequenced by immunoSEQ multiplex PCR; TCRdb stores in-frame clones only, minus some. The profile shows 160,000 or so clones, 75% to 90% of them singletons. Sequenced material: peripheral blood. The receptors come from a man aged 55 to 70 with acute or convalescent COVID-19.

This chain links TRBV4-3 with TRBJ2-7; D is possibly TRBD2 (6 bases). The CDR3 is made up of 13 amino acids. Trimming took 4 bases from V and 5 from J, leaving 12 bases between them. Germline CDR1 and CDR2: LGHNA and YSLEER. CDR3 DNA: TGCGCCAGCAGCCTCCCCAGGGAGGACGAGCAGTACTTC. Its translation is CASSLPREDEQYF.

The rearrangement joins TRBV7-2 to TRBJ1-6, with D possibly being TRBD1 (5 bases). The CDR3 is 14 amino acids. The germline gives CDR1 SGHTA, CDR2 FQGNSA. V dropped 3 bases and J dropped 7 bases, with 10 bases sitting between them. The CDR3 DNA follows: TGTGCCAGCAGCTTCCAGGGCCAAAATTCACCCCTCCACTTT. It specifies CASSFQGQNSPLHF.

The chain joins TRBV18 to TRBJ2-7; 8 bases line up with TRBD2. In germline, CDR1 is KGHSH, CDR2 LQKENI. The CDR3 loop spans 14 amino acids. The J segment lost 2 bases and the V segment lost 6 bases, leaving 6 bases of the junction unmatched. CDR3 nucleotide sequence: TGTGCCAGCTCCTCGGGGGGGGGCGCCTACGAGCAGTACTTC. Translating it yields CASSSGGGAYEQYF.

This clone was detected only a few times. The chain couples TRBV19 to TRBJ1-2; 9 nucleotides align to TRBD1. The CDR3 contains 15 residues. J gave up 8 bases and V 3 bases, and 10 bases lay outside the gene matches. Germline assignment: CDR1 LNHDA and CDR2 SQIVND (reference sequence). CDR3 amino acids: CASSIRAQGARGYTF. The DNA of the CDR3 is TGTGCCAGTAGTATTCGGGCACAGGGGGCGCGCGGCTACACCTTC. Full variable domain (remainder filled in from reference TRBV19 and TRBJ1-2): DGGITQSPKYLFRKEGQNVTLSCEQNLNHDAMYWYRQDPGQGLRLIYYSQIVNDFQKGDIAEGYSVSREKKESFPLTVTSAQKNPTAFYLCASSIRAQGARGYTFGSGTRLTVV.

Comment on this clone: The identical CDR3 is also encoded by other nucleotide sequences in the sample. The V call is TRBV6-5, the J call TRBJ2-1; TRBD1 agrees at 8 bases. After removal of 5 bases from V and 2 bases from J, the junction contained 2 bases not matched to a gene. The V gene's germline CDR1 is MNHEY and CDR2 SVGAGI. This CDR3 region has 14 residues. CDR3 loop: CASSRRGPYNEQFF. As DNA, the CDR3 is TGTGCCAGCAGTCGCAGGGGGCCCTACAATGAGCAGTTCTTC.

The chain recombines TRBV27 with TRBJ1-2; D remains unclear. Germline CDR1 MNHEY, CDR2 SMNVEV (reference sequence). Trimming shortened V by 4 bases and J by 3 bases, and 12 bases separated the two germline ends. The CDR3 covers 14 residues. CDR3 loop: CASSSGLGYYGYTF. The CDR3 DNA is TGTGCCAGCAGTTCCGGACTCGGCTACTATGGCTACACCTTC.

This chain connects TRBV7-3 to TRBJ2-1, with 10 bases aligning to TRBD2. V shed 1 base, J shed 7 bases, and the junction held 10 bases outside the gene matches. The CDR3 runs to 17 residues. Germline CDR1 SGHTA, CDR2 FQGTGA. CDR3 sequence: CASSLRRLSGGLNEQFF. DNA for the CDR3: TGTGCCAGCAGCTTAAGAAGACTTAGCGGGGGGTTAAATGAGCAGTTCTTC.

The rearrangement uses TRBV21-1 and TRBJ2-7; no check of the table's D call, TRBD2, against the DNA was made. TRBV21-1 is noted as a pseudogene. The CDR3 is 18 amino acids. The CDR3 is CASSKALFNSQSGYEQYF. The CDR3 nucleotides read TGTGCCAGCAGCAAAGCGCTTTTTAACTCGCAATCGGGCTACGAGCAGTACTTC.

The chain is built from TRBV28 and TRBJ2-7; D might be TRBD1 (5 bases). Germline CDR1 and CDR2: MDHEN and SYDVKM. The CDR3 runs 14 residues. Trimming stripped 2 bases from V and 7 bases from J, with 15 bases between. CDR3 coding DNA: TGTGCCAGCAGTTTACCCCCAGGTTCAGGGGAGCAGTACTTC. Translated: CASSLPPGSGEQYF.

V and J are TRBV7-2 and TRBJ2-7, with 9 bases matching TRBD1. V dropped 0 bases and J dropped 4; count of bases not matched to a gene: 4. From germline, CDR1 is SGHTA and CDR2 FQGNSA. CDR3 length equals 15 residues. CDR3 sequence (DNA): TGTGCCAGCAGCTTAGCCTCCGGGACAGGGTACGAGCAGTACTTC. Its translation: CASSLASGTGYEQYF.

The chain employs TRBV5-5 and TRBJ2-7, with D perhaps TRBD2 (5 bases). V was clipped by 4 bases and J by 2 bases, with 13 bases between them. Germline-derived CDR1 and CDR2 are SGHKS and YYEKEE (reference sequence). CDR3 length: 14 residues. Here the CDR3 reads CASSRAVGAYEQYF. The DNA of the CDR3 is TGTGCCAGCAGCCGAGCCGTGGGAGCCTACGAGCAGTACTTC.

V is TRBV30 and J is TRBJ1-4; a possible D gene is TRBD1 (6 bases). CDR1 is GTSNPN and CDR2 is SVGIG in the germline V gene (reference sequence). The V end was cut by 3 bases, the J end by 7 bases, with 15 bases between. The CDR3 is made up of 14 amino acids. CDR3 sequence: CAWSEGGVAEKLFF. CDR3 coding DNA: TGTGCCTGGAGCGAAGGGGGGGTAGCTGAAAAACTGTTTTTT.

The V call is TRBV25-1, the J call TRBJ2-5, with 9 bases that match TRBD1. Germline loops: CDR1 MGHDK, CDR2 SYGVNS. This CDR3 is 15 amino acids long. Losses at the gene ends were 4 bases for V and 2 bases for J; bases not matched to a gene: 5. CDR3 DNA: TGTGCCAGCAGTGTCATCGGGACAGGGCAAGAGACCCAGTACTTC. It codes for CASSVIGTGQETQYF.

This clone has only one observation. The genes are TRBV30 and TRBJ2-7; a possible D gene is TRBD1 (5 bases). Germline V gene lookup returns CDR1 GTSNPN and CDR2 SVGIG (reference sequence). The CDR3 is made up of 13 amino acids. V was shortened by 2 bases and J by 3 bases, with 11 bases between the two germline ends. CDR3 nucleotide sequence: TGTGCCTGGAGTAAGGACACTCACTACGAGCAGTACTTC. As protein: CAWSKDTHYEQYF.

The V call is TRBV9, the J call TRBJ2-1; TRBD2 matches 11 bases. J was trimmed by 3 bases and V by 3 bases; bases with no gene match: 5. The CDR3 length is 16 residues. The germline CDR1 and CDR2 sequences are SGDLS and YYNGEE. CDR3 DNA sequence: TGTGCCAGCAGCGCCACCGGGACTAGCGGCTACAATGAGCAGTTCTTC. Its translation is CASSATGTSGYNEQFF.

CDR3 protein: CASSLGGGPGTDTQYF. As DNA, the CDR3 is TGTGCCAGCAGCTTGGGGGGGGGCCCGGGCACAGATACGCAGTATTTT. The V and J genes are TRBV5-4 and TRBJ2-3, with a tentative D call TRBD2 (7 bases). CDR1 and CDR2 from the germline V gene are SGHNT and YYREEE (reference sequence). V lost 0 bases and J lost 1, with 12 bases in between. The CDR3 has 16 amino acids.

This clone has a handful of counts. The chain employs TRBV11-3 and TRBJ2-5, with D unresolved. V gave up 1 base and J gave up 4 bases, with 4 bases separating them. Germline V gives CDR1 SGHNT, CDR2 YENEEA. The CDR3 is made up of 12 amino acids. The CDR3 reads CASSLAGETQYF. The CDR3 nucleotides are TGTGCCAGCAGCTTAGCGGGAGAGACCCAGTACTTC.

The chain recombines TRBV9 with TRBJ1-4; D is perhaps TRBD1 (5 bases). Per germline, CDR1 SGDLS and CDR2 YYNGEE. Trimming removed 0 bases from V and 5 bases from J, with 14 bases in between. The CDR3 extends over 16 amino acids. The chain's CDR3 is CASSVGGTGPNEKLFF. In DNA form, the CDR3 reads TGTGCCAGCAGCGTAGGAGGAACAGGTCCCAATGAAAAACTGTTTTTT.